A selection of T cell receptor beta chains follows, all from one sample in a study of T cells in Graves' hyperthyroidism and ophthalmopathy. TCRdb reprocessed the multiplex PCR reads via MiXCR and lists one record per CDR3 protein. The data show 350,000 to 400,000 distinct CDR3 sequences, about 15% seen once. Sequencing was done on a sample of blood. These receptors originate from a woman aged 55-69 years with Graves' hyperthyroidism. The CDR3 runs from the conserved cysteine through the conserved F or W. A D gene is named only where the DNA matches it firmly. Size tells how often a clone was seen (once, few, many) or the class of an expanded clone, and some rows leave it out.

cdr3_nt,cdr3_aa,v_call,clone_size,j_call,d_call
TGTGCCAGCAGCTCTACCGGGACAGACTACGAGCAGTACTTC,CASSSTGTDYEQYF,TRBV7-2,many,TRBJ2-7,TRBD1
TGCAGCGTTGAAGGGTCACTAGCGGGGCCCACCCGTTACAATGAGCAGTTCTTC,CSVEGSLAGPTRYNEQFF,TRBV29-1,many,TRBJ2-1,TRBD2
TGTGCCAGCAGCCTACGCCTACCGGGACAGTTGAACACTGAAGCTTTCTTT,CASSLRLPGQLNTEAFF,TRBV7-9,many,TRBJ1-1,TRBD1
TGTGCCAGCAGCTTAGTGGGAGCGGGGCTCAATGAGCAGTTCTTC,CASSLVGAGLNEQFF,TRBV7-8,.,TRBJ2-1,TRBD2
TGTGCCATCAGTGGCGGGATCTACAATGAGCAGTTCTTC,CAISGGIYNEQFF,TRBV10-3,many,TRBJ2-1,.
TGCGCCAGCAGTGAGTCGGGCATGGACGGATTCTATGGCTACACCTTC,CASSESGMDGFYGYTF,TRBV10-2,many,TRBJ1-2,.
TGTGCCAGTAGTTATTTTACGAGGGCGGGGGTCACTGAAGCTTTCTTT,CASSYFTRAGVTEAFF,TRBV19,many,TRBJ1-1,.
TGTGCCAGCAGTCGGGACAACTACGAGCAGTACTTC,CASSRDNYEQYF,TRBV12-3/TRBV12-4,many,TRBJ2-7,.
TGTGCCAGCAGCCAAGCCGCTACTAAGAACACTGAAGCTTTCTTT,CASSQAATKNTEAFF,TRBV3-1,many,TRBJ1-1,.
TGCGCCAGCACGGCGGAAAATACGGATACGCAGTATTTT,CASTAENTDTQYF,TRBV5-1,many,TRBJ2-3,.
TGTGCCAGCAGTTGGGGTTTCGCAGGAGGCTACGAGCAGTACTTC,CASSWGFAGGYEQYF,TRBV28,many,TRBJ2-7,.
TGTGCCATCAGTGAGTCTGGAGGGAACACTGAAGCTTTCTTT,CAISESGGNTEAFF,TRBV10-3,few,TRBJ1-1,.
TGTGCCAGCAGTTCTAGCGGGAGCTACAATGAGCAGTTCTTC,CASSSSGSYNEQFF,TRBV28,many,TRBJ2-1,TRBD2
TGTGCCAGCTCACCGTTGACCGACAATGAGCAGTTCTTC,CASSPLTDNEQFF,TRBV18,.,TRBJ2-1,.
TGTGCCAGTCTCCAGGTCGGGAAGCGACCCTACGAGCAGTACTTC,CASLQVGKRPYEQYF,TRBV19,few,TRBJ2-7,.
TGTGCCAGCAGTGAAGCGCTAGGGCAGCCAGGTTACGAGCAGTACTTC,CASSEALGQPGYEQYF,TRBV6-1,many,TRBJ2-7,.
TGCGCCAGCAGCGCGGGAGAGAAAGATACGCAGTATTTT,CASSAGEKDTQYF,TRBV5-1,many,TRBJ2-3,TRBD2
TGTGCCAGCTCATTCAAGAGAGAAAACACTGAAGCTTTCTTT,CASSFKRENTEAFF,TRBV18,.,TRBJ1-1,.
TGTGCCAGCAGCCCGTTGAGAGGGGGCGAGACCCAGTACTTC,CASSPLRGGETQYF,TRBV11-2,medium-sized,TRBJ2-5,TRBD1
TGTGCCGGCAGTCGCACAGGGGACTATGGCTACACCTTC,CAGSRTGDYGYTF,TRBV12-3/TRBV12-4,few,TRBJ1-2,TRBD1
TGTGCCAGCAGCTTAGGGCTCGATGAGCAGTTCTTC,CASSLGLDEQFF,TRBV7-6,many,TRBJ2-1,.
TGTGCCAGCAGTTACCACGAGCCCTATGGCTACACCTTC,CASSYHEPYGYTF,TRBV6-5,many,TRBJ1-2,.
TGTGCCATCAGTGATTCAGGGGTAGAGACCCAGTACTTC,CAISDSGVETQYF,TRBV6-1,.,TRBJ2-5,.
TGCGCCAGCAGACGAACTAGCGGAGATTACGAGCAGTACTTC,CASRRTSGDYEQYF,TRBV5-1,many,TRBJ2-7,TRBD2
TGTGCCAGCTCACCACAGGACCCCGGAGGCGTGGAGACCCAGTACTTC,CASSPQDPGGVETQYF,TRBV18,few,TRBJ2-5,.
TGTGCCACAGGGAAGTCGGAGACCCAGTACTTC,CATGKSETQYF,TRBV27,many,TRBJ2-5,.
TGTGGCATAGAAGGGGACAAAAACATTCAGTACTTC,CGIEGDKNIQYF,TRBV6-1,.,TRBJ2-4,.
TGCAGTTCTCACCTCGGGGGCTACAATGAGCAGTTCTTC,CSSHLGGYNEQFF,TRBV20-1,many,TRBJ2-1,.
TGCGCCAGCACCTCGGGGGGACAGGGGGACGAGCAGTACTTC,CASTSGGQGDEQYF,TRBV10-2,many,TRBJ2-7,TRBD1
TGTGCCAGCAGCCCGGGCCCGGGGGTCTACGAGCAGTACTTC,CASSPGPGVYEQYF,TRBV11-3,few,TRBJ2-7,.
TGTGCCAGCACTCCGAGGGTAGATTACAATGAGCAGTTCTTC,CASTPRVDYNEQFF,TRBV27,many,TRBJ2-1,.
TGCAGTGCTTACCCTCAGGGGACCGGGGAGCTGTTTTTT,CSAYPQGTGELFF,TRBV20-1,.,TRBJ2-2,.
TGTGCCAGCAGTTCAACTAGCGGACTCTACAATGAGCAGTTCTTC,CASSSTSGLYNEQFF,TRBV7-3,many,TRBJ2-1,TRBD2
TGCGCCAGCAGTCGGGGACTAGCGGGAGAGAATGAGCAGTTCTTC,CASSRGLAGENEQFF,TRBV5-1,many,TRBJ2-1,TRBD2
TGTGCCAGCAGCTTGAAACGCGTTAGCGGGGAGCTGTTTTTT,CASSLKRVSGELFF,TRBV11-3,many,TRBJ2-2,.
TGTGCCAGCAGCTTATGGAGCGAGGGGATGGGGGAGACCCAGTACTTC,CASSLWSEGMGETQYF,TRBV7-6,.,TRBJ2-5,.
TGTGCCAGCAGCTTTGCCACAGGGGTGAGCGGGAGGAGTGGTTACGAGCAGTACTTC,CASSFATGVSGRSGYEQYF,TRBV7-9,many,TRBJ2-7,TRBD2
TGTGCCAGCAGTTCCCCTAGCGGAGGATCCTACGAGCAGTACTTC,CASSSPSGGSYEQYF,TRBV28,.,TRBJ2-7,TRBD2
TGTGCCAGTAGTCCCGGGACAGGGTACCCTGGAAACACCATATATTTT,CASSPGTGYPGNTIYF,TRBV19,few,TRBJ1-3,TRBD1
TGCGCCAGCAGTTCGGAACCGAACACTGAAGCTTTCTTT,CASSSEPNTEAFF,TRBV10-1,few,TRBJ1-1,.
TGTGCCAGCATAAAGGGGGCCTCCTACGAGCAGTACTTC,CASIKGASYEQYF,TRBV6-1,.,TRBJ2-7,TRBD1
TGCAGTGCTAGAGCTCCTCTAGCGGGAGGGCAGGGAAATGAGCAGTTCTTC,CSARAPLAGGQGNEQFF,TRBV20-1,few,TRBJ2-1,TRBD2
TGTGCCAGCAGTCCCAGAGGCGGGACAGGGTCAGATACGCAGTATTTT,CASSPRGGTGSDTQYF,TRBV6-1,.,TRBJ2-3,TRBD1
TGTGCCAGCAGCGTAGCGGGGGGAGGGAGTTACAATGAGCAGTTCTTC,CASSVAGGGSYNEQFF,TRBV9,.,TRBJ2-1,TRBD2
TGTGCCATCAGTGGTGCCGGGACAGGGACTTCCTATGGCTACACCTTC,CAISGAGTGTSYGYTF,TRBV10-3,few,TRBJ1-2,TRBD1
TGTGCCAGCAGCTTAGATCGGGCTAGATACGCCAATGAAGGGCGGACCCAGTACTTC,CASSLDRARYANEGRTQYF,TRBV11-2,many,TRBJ2-5,.
TGTGCCAGTAGACTGCGAAGAGGGAGTAGCTCCTACAATGAGCAGTTCTTC,CASRLRRGSSSYNEQFF,TRBV19,.,TRBJ2-1,.
TGCAGTGCTAGAGACCTCGGTGGGCCAACCTACGAGCAGTACTTC,CSARDLGGPTYEQYF,TRBV20-1,few,TRBJ2-7,.
TGTGCCAGCAGCGTTCCGGGCGGCTATGGCTACACCTTC,CASSVPGGYGYTF,TRBV9,few,TRBJ1-2,.
TGTGCCAGCAGCTTTGACAACTTCTTGGAGACCCAGTACTTC,CASSFDNFLETQYF,TRBV11-2,many,TRBJ2-5,.
TGTGCCAGCTCACCAAGGACTAGCAGCTACTACGAGCAGTACTTC,CASSPRTSSYYEQYF,TRBV18,many,TRBJ2-7,TRBD2
TGTGCCAGCAAAAAACGGGACGGAACCTACAATGAGCAGTTCTTC,CASKKRDGTYNEQFF,TRBV5-8,many,TRBJ2-1,.
TGTGCCAGCAGCTTATCGGCGGGGGGGGGGACTGTCCCAGATACGCAGTATTTT,CASSLSAGGGTVPDTQYF,TRBV13,few,TRBJ2-3,TRBD2
TGTGCCAGCAGCTTGGGGAGTAACTATGGCTACACCTTC,CASSLGSNYGYTF,TRBV5-6,many,TRBJ1-2,.
TGTGCCAGCAGTTTGGGACTAGCGGGAGACGGGGAGCTGTTTTTT,CASSLGLAGDGELFF,TRBV12-3/TRBV12-4,many,TRBJ2-2,TRBD2
TGTGCCATCAGCCCGGGCAGCTCTGGAAACACCATATATTTT,CAISPGSSGNTIYF,TRBV10-3,many,TRBJ1-3,.
TGTGCCAGCAGCTCGGGACTTTCCTACGAGCAGTACTTC,CASSSGLSYEQYF,TRBV11-2,many,TRBJ2-7,.
TGTGCCAGCAAACAGGTGATGAACTCCTACGAGCAGTACTTC,CASKQVMNSYEQYF,TRBV6-1,.,TRBJ2-7,.
TGTGCCAGTGGAGGACTGGAGCGGGAGGGCCTGACAGCAGATACGCAGTATTTT,CASGGLEREGLTADTQYF,TRBV19,many,TRBJ2-3,TRBD2